The rows below give T cell receptor beta chains drawn from one sample of a study of post-analysis software for immune sequencing data. One entry per CDR3 protein, called by TCRdb with MiXCR from the PCR reads. Of 650,000 to 850,000 distinct CDR3 sequences in the sample, approximately 44% were seen once. Source material: blood. These receptors all stem from a girl aged 5-17 years with multiple sclerosis. Each CDR3 is given with its conserved first and last residue. The D gene is left open where the match is weak. Rows may omit the clone size; those that give it use once, few, many or a size class.

>TRBV13|NA|NA|TRBJ2-3
CASSLVSPQYF
TGTGCCAGCAGCTTAGTGTCTCCGCAGTATTTT
>TRBV30|NA|few|TRBJ2-1
CAWSVRGDEQFF
TGTGCCTGGAGTGTACGGGGTGATGAGCAGTTCTTC
>TRBV5-6|NA|NA|TRBJ1-2
CASSLRVSGPYGYTF
TGTGCCAGCAGCTTGAGGGTCTCAGGGCCCTATGGCTACACCTTC
>TRBV15|TRBD2|few|TRBJ2-1
CATSRTRWGGRNEQFF
TGTGCCACCAGCAGGACCAGGTGGGGGGGGAGAAATGAGCAGTTCTTC
>TRBV28|NA|NA|TRBJ1-1
CALQLLMNTEAFF
TGTGCGCTCCAGCTTTTGATGAACACTGAAGCTTTCTTT
>TRBV3-1|NA|NA|TRBJ1-2
CASSRTVYGGYTF
TGTGCCAGCAGCCGGACTGTTTATGGAGGCTACACCTTC
>TRBV7-9|TRBD2|NA|TRBJ2-1
CASSLDRLAGLGSYNEQFF
TGTGCCAGCAGCTTGGATCGGCTAGCGGGCTTAGGCTCCTACAATGAGCAGTTCTTC
>TRBV6-6|TRBD1|NA|TRBJ2-1
CASSSAPTGYLPNEQFF
TGTGCCAGCAGTTCCGCACCGACAGGGTATCTTCCCAATGAGCAGTTCTTC
>TRBV29-1|NA|NA|TRBJ2-3
CSALRGRGADTQYF
TGCAGCGCCCTGCGGGGGAGGGGGGCAGATACGCAGTATTTT
>TRBV7-2|TRBD2|NA|TRBJ2-1
CASSGGLVGEQFF
TGTGCCAGCAGCGGGGGACTAGTAGGTGAGCAGTTCTTC
>TRBV4-3|TRBD2|few|TRBJ2-7
CASSPGHTSGREYEQYF
TGCGCCAGCAGCCCAGGCCATACTAGCGGGAGAGAATACGAGCAGTACTTC
>TRBV7-2|NA|NA|TRBJ1-2
CASSLVGSPGYGYTF
TGTGCCAGCAGCTTAGTGGGGTCACCGGGCTATGGCTACACCTTC
>TRBV12-3/TRBV12-4|TRBD2|NA|TRBJ2-7
CASSHLAGGLYEQYF
TGTGCCAGCAGCCATCTAGCGGGAGGGCTCTACGAGCAGTACTTC
>TRBV21-1|NA|NA|TRBJ2-5
CASSKEGRSGRAGEETQYF
TGTGCCAGCAGCAAAGAGGGAAGAAGCGGGAGGGCAGGAGAAGAGACCCAGTACTTC
>TRBV20-1|NA|NA|TRBJ2-1
CSASRPDNEQFF
TGCAGTGCTAGCCGCCCCGACAATGAGCAGTTCTTC
>TRBV3-1|TRBD2|NA|TRBJ2-7
CASTQTSGSLEGEQYF
TGTGCCAGCACCCAGACTAGCGGGAGCCTGGAGGGCGAGCAGTACTTC
>TRBV20-1|TRBD2|NA|TRBJ2-7
CSARYSGGASYEQYF
TGCAGTGCTAGGTATAGCGGGGGAGCCTCCTACGAGCAGTACTTC
>TRBV28|NA|NA|TRBJ2-5
CASSPGDRVQETQYF
TGTGCCAGCAGCCCCGGTGATCGGGTCCAAGAGACCCAGTACTTC
>TRBV3-1|TRBD2|once|TRBJ2-7
CASSLAGGRNEQYF
TGTGCCAGCAGCCTAGCGGGAGGGAGGAACGAGCAGTACTTC
>TRBV27|TRBD1|few|TRBJ2-4
CASSLYRGDIQYF
TGTGCCAGCAGTTTGTACAGGGGAGACATTCAGTACTTC
>TRBV7-9|TRBD1|NA|TRBJ2-7
CASSLAPTGYGYEQYF
TGTGCCAGCAGCTTAGCCCCGACAGGGTATGGTTACGAGCAGTACTTC
>TRBV29-1|TRBD2|NA|TRBJ2-3
CSVTSGGTDTRYF
TGCAGCGTGACTAGCGGGGGCACAGATACGCGGTATTTT
>TRBV7-9|NA|NA|TRBJ1-5
CASSLDPGGQPQHF
TGTGCCAGCAGCTTAGACCCGGGCGGTCAGCCCCAGCATTTT
>TRBV7-6|NA|few|TRBJ2-3
CASSSVGGTDTQYF
TGTGCCAGCAGCTCCGTCGGCGGCACAGATACGCAGTATTTT
>TRBV5-6|NA|NA|TRBJ2-7
CASSPGSGPAYF
TGTGCCAGCAGCCCCGGCAGTGGTCCGGCGTACTTC
>TRBV20-1|TRBD1|few|TRBJ1-1
CSAGGQARAGNTEAFF
TGCAGTGCGGGGGGACAGGCCCGTGCTGGGAACACTGAAGCTTTCTTT
>TRBV29-1|TRBD2|few|TRBJ2-1
CSVDAESGSVVDEQFF
TGCAGCGTTGATGCCGAAAGCGGGAGCGTGGTGGATGAGCAGTTCTTC
>TRBV20-1|TRBD2|NA|TRBJ2-5
CSPGGGLETQYF
TGCAGTCCGGGCGGGGGGTTAGAGACCCAGTACTTC
>TRBV7-9|TRBD1|NA|TRBJ2-7
CASRGPGQGAYEQYF
TGTGCCAGCAGGGGACCGGGACAGGGGGCCTACGAGCAGTACTTC
>TRBV7-2|NA|NA|TRBJ2-1
CASSQGEQFF
TGTGCCAGCAGCCAAGGGGAGCAGTTCTTC
>TRBV20-1|NA|few|TRBJ1-1
CSATVIGGKGEAFF
TGCAGTGCTACCGTTATTGGGGGTAAGGGTGAAGCTTTCTTT
>TRBV20-1|NA|few|TRBJ1-5
CSATLGGTQPQHF
TGCAGTGCTACGTTGGGGGGGACTCAGCCCCAGCATTTT
>TRBV12-3/TRBV12-4|NA|many|TRBJ2-1
CASRFGSHNEQFF
TGTGCCAGCAGATTCGGGAGCCACAATGAGCAGTTCTTC
>TRBV20-1|NA|NA|TRBJ2-7
CSALDIQGRLGEQYF
TGCAGTGCTTTGGACATACAGGGCCGTCTTGGCGAGCAGTACTTC
>TRBV7-3|TRBD2|NA|TRBJ2-3
CASSPEGLAGFTDTQYF
TGTGCCAGCAGCCCGGAAGGACTAGCGGGCTTCACAGATACGCAGTATTTT
>TRBV27|NA|NA|TRBJ2-5
CASVDAQETQYF
TGTGCCAGCGTCGATGCCCAAGAGACCCAGTACTTC
>TRBV7-6|NA|NA|TRBJ2-3
CASSSLPERDTQYF
TGTGCCAGCAGCTCCCTTCCGGAAAGAGATACGCAGTATTTT
>TRBV7-9|NA|NA|TRBJ2-7
CASSPGQRDEQYF
TGTGCCAGCAGCCCCGGACAGCGCGACGAGCAGTACTTC
>TRBV12-3/TRBV12-4|NA|few|TRBJ1-5
CASSSSLVDSNQPQHF
TGTGCCAGCAGTTCTTCACTAGTAGATAGCAATCAGCCCCAGCATTTT
>TRBV7-3|TRBD2|NA|TRBJ2-1
CASSITAGGKNEQFF
TGTGCCAGCAGCATAACGGCGGGAGGGAAGAATGAGCAGTTCTTC
>TRBV25-1|NA|once|TRBJ1-4
CASSVGGELFF
TGTGCCAGCAGTGTGGGGGGTGAACTGTTTTTT
>TRBV27|NA|few|TRBJ2-1
CASSLSWEAEQFF
TGTGCCAGCAGTTTATCGTGGGAGGCCGAGCAGTTCTTC
>TRBV27|TRBD2|few|TRBJ2-3
CASTLIAGDTDTQYF
TGTGCCAGCACCCTCATAGCGGGAGACACAGATACGCAGTATTTT
>TRBV7-2|TRBD1|NA|TRBJ1-2
CAGSLNRGPIGYTF
TGTGCCGGCAGCTTAAACAGGGGGCCTATTGGCTACACCTTC
>TRBV11-2|NA|few|TRBJ2-3
CASSLNSPVVLTSTDTQYF
TGTGCCAGCAGCTTAAATTCCCCAGTTGTGCTGACTAGCACAGATACGCAGTATTTT
>TRBV15|TRBD1|NA|TRBJ2-5
CATSRGGDRQQETQYF
TGTGCCACCAGCAGAGGAGGGGACAGGCAGCAAGAGACCCAGTACTTC
>TRBV4-2|NA|NA|TRBJ1-1
CASSQVGARDTEAFF
TGTGCCAGCAGCCAAGTAGGGGCTCGGGACACTGAAGCTTTCTTT
>TRBV7-2|NA|few|TRBJ2-5
CASSFRGVETQYF
TGTGCCAGCAGCTTCCGAGGAGTGGAGACCCAGTACTTC
>TRBV12-3/TRBV12-4|NA|few|TRBJ2-5
CASSLIGGETQYF
TGTGCCAGCAGTTTGATTGGGGGGGAGACCCAGTACTTC
>TRBV29-1|TRBD2|few|TRBJ2-5
CSVEWGGGAEQYF
TGCAGCGTTGAATGGGGGGGGGGTGCTGAGCAGTACTTC
>TRBV25-1|TRBD2|NA|TRBJ2-1
CASSGSGLAGVAEQFF
TGTGCCAGCAGTGGTTCGGGACTAGCGGGAGTAGCTGAGCAGTTCTTC
>TRBV29-1|NA|NA|TRBJ2-5
CSVETGTQYF
TGCAGCGTTGAAACCGGGACCCAGTACTTC
>TRBV12-3/TRBV12-4|NA|NA|TRBJ2-5
CASSLGLASPQETQYF
TGTGCCAGCAGTTTAGGTCTAGCGAGTCCCCAAGAGACCCAGTACTTC
>TRBV5-1|NA|NA|TRBJ2-7
CASSPGTGAPNSYEQYF
TGCGCCAGCAGCCCGGGGACCGGGGCCCCTAACTCCTACGAGCAGTACTTC